The clone carrying this TCR beta chain has only one observation. These data are taken from a study of shared clonotypes between healthy human individuals. Here immunoSEQ multiplex PCR was the method, and the copy in TCRdb shows in-frame clones only, minus some. The sample holds nearly 2 million clones, over 85% seen once. CD8 cells classed as naive were CD45RO-negative and positively selected for CCR7, excluding terminally differentiated effector memory CD45RA+ cells. Trimming removed 4 bases from V and 8 bases from J; junction bases left unmatched: 8. The V gene's germline CDR1 is MNHEY and CDR2 SMNVEV (reference sequence). This CDR3 has 14 amino acids.

The rearrangement joins TRBV27 to TRBJ2-1, with 7 bases identical to TRBD2. Input material: naive CD8+ T cells sorted from blood. The sequence was collected from a man younger than 35 in good health. CDR3 sequence reads: CASSSQPTSDEQFF. CDR3 nucleotides: TGTGCCAGCAGTTCACAACCCACTAGCGATGAGCAGTTCTTC.